These 21 T cell receptor beta chains came from one sample sequenced in a study of T cells after yellow fever vaccination. In TCRdb, the 5' RACE reads were re-called with MiXCR into one record per CDR3 protein. The sample records roughly 300,000 distinct CDR3 sequences, approximately 7% being singletons. This sample comprised PBMCs, obtained 35 to 50 days after the first yellow fever vaccination. These receptors were obtained from a man aged 18 to 29 who received the YFV17D yellow fever vaccine.

The chain links TRBV3-1 to TRBJ2-3, with 10 bases lining up with TRBD2. Losses at the gene ends were 2 bases for V and 6 bases for J; bases not matched to a gene: 11. This CDR3 comprises 17 residues. Germline CDR1 reads LGHDT; CDR2 reads YNNKEL (reference sequence). The CDR3 nucleotides read TGTGCCAGCAGCCAATTGCTTGAACTAGCGGGGCTCGATACGCAGTATTTT. Residues: CASSQLLELAGLDTQYF.

The gene calls are TRBV29-1 and TRBJ1-5; D is uncertain. In germline, CDR1 is SQVTM, CDR2 ANQGSEA. V lost 7 bases, J lost 3 bases, and 13 bases lay in between. The CDR3 has 13 residues. The CDR3 bases are TGCAGCGCCAGGCGGGCTTACAATCAGCCCCAGCATTTT. Its protein product is CSARRAYNQPQHF.

At least ten counts were recorded for this clonotype. The chain employs TRBV5-1 and TRBJ2-7, with TRBD2 identical over 15 bases. Trimming cost V 4 bases and J 7 bases; bases outside gene matches: 6. The V gene's germline CDR1 is SGHRS and CDR2 YFSETQ. The CDR3 is 15 amino acids. DNA for the CDR3: TGCGCCAGCAGCCCCTCGGGACTAGCGGGGGGTGAGCAGTACTTC. It specifies CASSPSGLAGGEQYF.

Ten or more counts support this clonotype. The CDR3 region has the DNA TGTGCCAGCAGTTCTTGGACTAACACAGATACGCAGTATTTT. It translates to CASSSWTNTDTQYF. This rearrangement joins TRBV12-3 or TRBV12-4 to TRBJ2-3; maybe TRBD2 (6 bases). This CDR3 has 14 residues. V lost 4 bases and J lost 2, with 10 bases in between.

This clonotype has only a few counts. The J gene is TRBJ2-1, the V gene TRBV10-3, with 7 bases fitting TRBD1. Germline assignment: CDR1 ENHRY and CDR2 SYGVKD. There are 13 residues in the CDR3. J was trimmed by 7 bases and V by 10 bases; bases with no gene match: 10. The CDR3: CATEGARQNEQFF. The DNA for the CDR3 is TGTGCCACTGAGGGGGCCCGCCAAAATGAGCAGTTCTTC.

This chain uses TRBV4-1 with TRBJ2-1; 10 nucleotides line up with TRBD1. CDR1 and CDR2 from the germline V gene are MGHRA and YSYEKL. V lost 7 bases, J lost 1 base, and 4 bases stayed unmatched. The CDR3 has 15 residues. CDR3 in DNA: TGCGCCAGCACCCAGGACAGGGGGTCCTACAATGAGCAGTTCTTC. This translates into CASTQDRGSYNEQFF.

This clonotype was recorded a few times. The chain joins TRBV9 to TRBJ1-6; D is ambiguous. Trimming took 6 bases from V and 5 from J, leaving 12 bases between them. Germline V gives CDR1 SGDLS, CDR2 YYNGEE. The CDR3 loop spans 14 amino acids. The CDR3 sequence is CASKDFRNNSPLHF. The CDR3 coding sequence is TGTGCCAGCAAGGATTTCCGGAATAATTCACCCCTCCACTTT.

A few counts support this clonotype. The V and J genes are TRBV10-3 and TRBJ2-3; the match to TRBD1 covers 7 bases. Germline loops: CDR1 ENHRY, CDR2 SYGVKD. V lost 6 bases to trimming and J lost 7 bases; unmatched junction nucleotides: 10. The CDR3 sequence is 14 residues long. CDR3 residues: CAIRTGTATYTQYF. The CDR3 nucleotides read TGTGCCATCAGGACCGGGACAGCCACCTATACGCAGTATTTT.

The chain is built from TRBV2 and TRBJ1-2; a weak D match, TRBD1 (5 bases). Trimming took off 5 bases at V and 13 bases at J, with 17 bases between the two ends. Germline-derived CDR1 and CDR2 are SNHLY and FYNNEI. The CDR3 runs 12 residues. The CDR3 protein is CASSHPGGPLTF. In DNA, the CDR3 is TGTGCCAGCAGTCACCCCGGGGGACCCCTCACCTTC.

This clonotype has ten or more counts. This sequence joins TRBV10-3 and TRBJ2-3, with D maybe TRBD2 (6 bases). The V and J ends lost 2 bases and 0 bases respectively, with 12 bases between them. Germline CDR1 ENHRY, CDR2 SYGVKD. The CDR3 contains 16 residues. The CDR3 is CAISETGGVSTDTQYF. The CDR3 bases are TGTGCCATCAGTGAGACTGGCGGGGTTAGCACAGATACGCAGTATTTT.

This clonotype appeared a few times. The rearrangement uses TRBV12-3 or TRBV12-4 and TRBJ1-1; TRBD1 might be the D (5 bases). V dropped 5 bases and J dropped 9 bases, with 10 bases sitting between them. The CDR3 consists of 11 residues. DNA for the CDR3: TGTGCCAGCAGTGTTTCAGGGAAAGCTTTCTTT. It is translated as CASSVSGKAFF.

The V gene is TRBV3-1, the J gene TRBJ2-7; 7 positions match TRBD1. The CDR3 spans 16 residues. Germline-derived CDR1 and CDR2 are LGHDT and YNNKEL (reference sequence). J gave up 0 bases and V 4 bases, and 9 bases lay outside the gene matches. The CDR3 is CASSPYRTGVSYEQYF. The CDR3, as DNA: TGTGCCAGCAGCCCATATAGGACAGGCGTCTCCTACGAGCAGTACTTC.

This clonotype was observed a handful of times. This rearrangement joins TRBV3-1 to TRBJ1-5; no clear D gene. Germline V gene sequence: CDR1 LGHDT, CDR2 YNNKEL (reference sequence). The V end lost 8 bases, the J end lost 2 bases, and 4 bases lay between the germline ends. CDR3 size: 11 residues. In DNA form, the CDR3 reads TGTGCCAGCGGGGGCAATCAGCCCCAGCATTTT. Its translation: CASGGNQPQHF. Based on the CDR3 plus reference TRBV3-1 and TRBJ1-5, the full variable domain is DTAVSQTPKYLVTQMGNDKSIKCEQNLGHDTMYWYKQDSKKFLKIMFSYNNKELIINETVPNRFSPKSPDKAHLNLHINSLELGDSAVYFCASGGNQPQHFGDGTRLSIL.

This sequence joins TRBV7-2 and TRBJ2-3; unclear D gene. Germline V CDR1 and CDR2: SGHTA, FQGNSA. The CDR3 contains 14 residues. The V gene lost 4 bases and the J gene lost 1 base, with 9 bases spanning the gap. The CDR3 loop reads CASSSMERTDTQYF. CDR3 bases: TGTGCCAGCAGCTCCATGGAGCGCACAGATACGCAGTATTTT.

The chain recombines TRBV7-9 with TRBJ2-7, with D possibly being TRBD2 (6 bases). The CDR3 is 12 residues long. Germline CDR1 reads SEHNR; CDR2 reads FQNEAQ (reference sequence). V gave up 6 bases and J gave up 4 bases, with 10 bases separating them. This CDR3 reads CASSRAGYEQYV. The DNA for the CDR3 is TGTGCCAGCAGTCGTGCGGGGTACGAGCAGTACGTC.

This chain links TRBV5-4 with TRBJ2-4, with 8 bases identical to TRBD1. The CDR3 consists of 15 residues. V dropped 0 bases and J dropped 8; count of bases not matched to a gene: 7. CDR1 and CDR2 from the germline V gene are SGHNT and YYREEE (reference sequence). The CDR3 is CASSLGSGGRDIQYF. In DNA form, the CDR3 reads TGTGCCAGCAGCTTGGGTTCAGGGGGCCGGGACATTCAGTACTTC.

This clonotype has more than one count but fewer than ten. This sequence joins TRBV5-1 and TRBJ1-2; 9 bases align to TRBD1. Germline trimming cut 7 bases from V and 8 bases from J; bases unmatched to any gene: 9. The CDR3 sequence is 13 residues long. Looked up from germline, CDR1 is SGHRS and CDR2 is YFSETQ. CDR3 in DNA: TGCGCCAGCGGACAGGGGTCTTTGTCCGGCTACACCTTC. As protein: CASGQGSLSGYTF.

V usage is TRBV28 and J usage is TRBJ1-5; tentative D call: TRBD1 (5 bases). Trimming cost V 4 bases and J 0 bases, with 16 bases left between them. Germline V gene data show CDR1 as MDHEN and CDR2 as SYDVKM. This CDR3 has 17 residues. Written as DNA, the CDR3 is TGTGCCAGCAGTTCCGTGGGGGAACCTTATAGCAATCAGCCCCAGCATTTT. This gives the protein CASSSVGEPYSNQPQHF.

This chain links TRBV11-2 with TRBJ2-2; D is possibly TRBD2 (6 bases). The CDR3 loop spans 15 amino acids. Trimming cost V 5 bases and J 2 bases, with 12 bases left between them. Germline CDR1 reads SGHAT; CDR2 reads FQNNGV. This CDR3 is CASSRTSSNTGELFF. CDR3 nucleotides: TGTGCCAGCAGCAGAACTAGCTCTAACACCGGGGAGCTGTTTTTT.

The chain is built from TRBV29-1 and TRBJ2-6, with D perhaps TRBD1 (7 bases). The CDR3 runs to 15 residues. Looked up from germline, CDR1 is SQVTM and CDR2 is ANQGSEA. V lost 4 bases to trimming and J lost 4 bases, with 14 bases between them. The CDR3 is CSVVFPGGGANVLTF. The CDR3 DNA reads TGCAGCGTTGTCTTCCCAGGGGGGGGGGCCAACGTCCTGACTTTC.

The chain is built from TRBV7-9 and TRBJ1-1; D not resolved. This CDR3 is built from 13 residues. With 1 base removed from V and 3 bases from J, the gap between germline ends came to 6 bases. The germline CDR1 and CDR2 sequences are SEHNR and FQNEAQ (reference sequence). This CDR3 is CASSLEADTEAFF. The CDR3 DNA sequence: TGTGCCAGCAGCTTAGAAGCTGACACTGAAGCTTTCTTT.